The clone carrying this T cell receptor beta chain was recorded once. V dropped 0 bases and J dropped 4 bases, with 8 bases sitting between them. The germline gives CDR1 KGHSH, CDR2 LQKENI. CDR3 length equals 14 residues. Method: immunoSEQ multiplex PCR; TCRdb's copy keeps in-frame clones and lacks some. The profile shows approximately 97,000 clones, 70% to 90% of them singletons. This sample was included in a study of control samples from healthy donors and cancer patients. The source material was blood. This clonotype was sampled from a man aged 30 to 39 in good health. The chain recombines TRBV18 with TRBJ2-3; D is uncertain. The CDR3 region has the DNA TGTGCCAGCTCACCACCGACCAGGTCAGATACGCAGTATTTT. This encodes CASSPPTRSDTQYF.